The present T cell receptor (beta chain) was sequenced within a study of cytomegalovirus exposure and HLA in healthy donors. Study-level points and caveats: Usually a TCR sequence was rare, but some public TCRs were found in many donors. Association of a missense DCLRE1C variant with TCR beta V- and J-gene trimming was reported in a later analysis.

Trimming removed 0 bases at V and 2 bases at J, with 10 bases between. Germline lookup yields CDR1 MNHNY and CDR2 SVGAGI (reference sequence). The CDR3 has 15 residues. Details on this clone: What it binds is unknown.

PCR used 60 Vbeta primers and 13 Jbeta primers. Generated by immunoSEQ multiplex PCR, the TCRdb table keeps only in-frame clones and is missing some. Among about 160,000 clones listed, 76% were seen once. The gene calls are TRBV6-6 and TRBJ2-5, with a tentative D call TRBD1 (6 bases). The sample comprised PBMCs. This receptor was obtained from a man in his 60s in good health and CMV-seronegative. The CDR3 region has the DNA TGTGCCAGCAGTTACTCCCGCACAGGGCAAGAGACCCAGTACTTC. Translation gives CASSYSRTGQETQYF.